One sample yielded the 5 T cell receptor beta chains listed below, sequenced in a study of blood T cell repertoires in COVID-19 (dated by TCRdb to 2020 to 2022). Receptors were amplified or captured by the immunoSEQ multiplex PCR assay. TCRdb re-hosts the immuneACCESS table, in-frame sequences only. Its copies lack some clones; in the studies checked, an unresolved V gene accounts for under half of them, and the cause for the rest is not known. For this sample the table gives more than 250,000 clones, of which 80% to 90% were detected only once. The ten top clones hold roughly 2.2% of the sample. Sequencing was done on a sample of PBMCs or T cells enriched from blood (not recorded which). The receptors were gathered from a man younger than 45 who had recovered from COVID-19.

The chain links TRBV4-1 to TRBJ2-2; no clear D gene. V was clipped by 0 bases and J by 5 bases, with 7 bases between them. From germline, CDR1 is MGHRA and CDR2 YSYEKL. CDR3 length: 14 amino acids. The CDR3 here is CASSQDIETGELFF. CDR3 bases: TGCGCCAGCAGCCAAGACATAGAAACCGGGGAGCTGTTTTTT.

J is TRBJ1-2 and V is TRBV7-9; TRBD1 is a possible D gene (5 bases). CDR1 is SEHNR and CDR2 is FQNEAQ in the germline V gene (reference sequence). Trimming left V 3 bases short and J 4 bases short, with 9 bases between. The CDR3 loop spans 13 amino acids. The chain's CDR3 is CASSLGPSYGYTF. The CDR3 DNA follows: TGTGCCAGCAGCTTGGGGCCGAGCTATGGCTACACCTTC. The full variable domain, rest sourced from reference TRBV7-9 and TRBJ1-2, is DTGVSQNPRHKITKRGQNVTFRCDPISEHNRLYWYRQTLGQGPEFLTYFQNEAQLEKSRLLSDRFSAERPKGSFSTLEIQRTEQGDSAMYLCASSLGPSYGYTFGSGTRLTVV.

This clone was found once. The chain couples TRBV6-4 to TRBJ1-5, with a possible D match to TRBD1 (6 bases). This CDR3 has 15 residues. The V and J ends lost 2 bases and 6 bases respectively, with 14 bases between them. Looked up from germline, CDR1 is MRHNA and CDR2 is SNTAGT. The CDR3 nucleotides are TGTGCCAGCAGTGACGGCAGGGGTGGGGGTCAGCCCCAGCATTTT. Its translation is CASSDGRGGGQPQHF.

The chain is built from TRBV2 and TRBJ1-6; a possible D gene is TRBD1 (6 bases). Trimming left V 2 bases short and J 7 bases short, with 9 bases between. The germline V gene encodes CDR1 SNHLY and CDR2 FYNNEI. The CDR3 sequence is 14 residues long. CDR3 in amino acids: CASSETGMNSPLHF. The CDR3 DNA reads TGTGCCAGCAGTGAAACAGGGATGAATTCACCCCTCCACTTT.

This clone showed up just once. The chain carries TRBV9 and TRBJ1-6, with 9 positions matching TRBD1. Per the germline V gene, CDR1 is SGDLS and CDR2 is YYNGEE. This CDR3 is 15 amino acids long. V lost 4 bases, J lost 9 bases, and 8 bases stayed unmatched. In DNA form, the CDR3 reads TGTGCCAGCAGCCCGGGGACAGGGCTGAGTTCACCCCTCCACTTT. Its translation: CASSPGTGLSSPLHF.